This T cell receptor (beta chain) was captured by sequencing in a study of immune heterogeneity within non-small cell lung tumors. Across the study: Histology included several squamous cell carcinomas, around nine non-squamous carcinomas and 1 unspecified tumor.

Bulk tumor genomic DNA, around 600 ng per sample, was the template. Spaced far apart, several biopsies were taken from each primary tumor during surgery. These patients got curative surgery after being newly diagnosed with untreated non-small cell lung cancer. Multiplex PCR (32 V and 13 J primers) was used to amplify the TCR beta CDR3. TCRdb analysed the multiplex PCR reads with MiXCR anew, one entry per CDR3 protein. The profile shows more than 1,500 distinct CDR3 sequences, around 30% of them singletons. CDR1 and CDR2 (germline): DFQATT, SNEGSKA (reference sequence). This CDR3 comprises 13 residues.

The sequenced sample was lung tumor tissue. The clonotype comes from a man in his fifties or sixties with non-small cell lung cancer. The chain is built from TRBV20-1 and TRBJ2-3; TRBD2 matches 7 bases. The CDR3 DNA reads as TGCAGCGAGCGGGACGTTAGCACAGATACGCAGTATTTT. This translates into CSERDVSTDTQYF.